Included here is one T cell receptor (beta chain) sequence, with context. The antigen it binds to is not known. No much larger clone is present one base from it, and per-base qualities are unavailable. Receptors were amplified or captured by the immunoSEQ multiplex PCR assay. Per the authors' processing: The Chao-Jaccard similarity index and counts of shared clonotypes were used to quantify repertoire overlap between subsets. TCRdb obtained this table from immuneACCESS and retained in-frame rearrangements with V and J assigned. These tables miss some clones; where compared with another copy, unresolved V genes account for less than half of the shortfall, and the remainder is unexplained. The V and J calls and the clone size are those of that table, but D and trimming were determined from the DNA. Present in this sample are 20,000 to 30,000 clones, approximately 93% of which were seen just once. Of the sample, 0.66% is held by the ten largest clones.

This record comes from a study of CD4 T cell repertoires in COVID-19 (dated by TCRdb to the early 2020s). Background for the entire study: For cross-reactivity analysis, CFSE-low cells were expanded with IL-2 for under 11 days and were then relabeled and restimulated with spike proteins from other coronaviruses. In COVID-19-recovered individuals, the study described naturally processed CD4+ T cell responses to SARS-CoV-2 spike and nucleoprotein and used TCR Vbeta sequencing to evaluate clonal composition. In a few recovered individuals, the researchers analyzed the TCR Vbeta repertoire of SARS-CoV-2-reactive T cells at the subset level.

From the germline V gene, CDR1 is MGHRA and CDR2 is YSYEKL. The CDR3 covers 16 residues, taking in both the cysteine and the phenylalanine. Of all the DNA, just the CDR3 is kept, 48 bases in frame from base 1. After removal of 4 bases from V and 6 bases from J, the junction retains 9 bases not matched to a gene. Points the paper makes about the study in general: Several of the most expanded SARS-CoV-2-reactive clonotypes were present in two or all three memory subsets, which suggests intraclonal diversification. Between about 7 and 28% of SARS-CoV-2 clonotypes were also found in SARS-CoV and/or HKU1 spike-stimulated secondary cultures, consistent with cross-reactivity.

Memory T cell samples that were not cultured were sequenced immediately after ex vivo isolation. CD4+ total memory, central memory, effector memory and circulating T follicular helper cells were isolated from peripheral blood mononuclear cells. The sequence derives from a human donor who had COVID-19. This receptor chain uses TRBV4-1 and TRBJ2-2; the central 9 bases match TRBD2. The sequences come from circulating follicular helper CD4+ T cells (cTfh) from blood, collected before the COVID-19 pandemic. What this sample's cell subset or site label stands for: circulating T follicular helper cells. CDR3 protein: CASSRSGTSLPGELFF. The sequence in DNA is TGCGCCAGCAGCCGCTCCGGGACTAGCCTCCCCGGGGAGCTGTTTTTT.